This T cell receptor (beta chain) was documented in a study of T cells after yellow fever vaccination. The TCR cDNA carried a universal primer site and UMIs from 5'RACE template switching. MiXCR, applied by TCRdb to the 5' RACE reads, yields one record per CDR3 protein. The sample lists a few hundred thousand distinct CDR3 sequences, around 4.9% seen once, with roughly 3.4% in the top ten. The CDR3 contains 13 residues. Trimming left V 2 bases short and J 7 bases short, with 11 bases between. Germline V gene lookup returns CDR1 MNHEY and CDR2 SMNVEV (reference sequence). This sequence originates from a man aged 18 to 29 who received the YFV17D yellow fever vaccine. The genes are TRBV27 and TRBJ1-2; D unclear. The source was CD4+ T cells sorted from PBMCs, collected on the day of the yellow fever booster vaccination. The CDR3 reads CASSLRREGGYTF. Written as DNA, the CDR3 is TGTGCCAGCAGTTTAAGGCGAGAGGGTGGCTACACCTTC.